These 13 T cell receptor beta chains came from one sample sequenced in a study of blood T cell repertoires in COVID-19. The protocol was immunoSEQ multiplex PCR, while the TCRdb copy is restricted to in-frame clones and leaves out a portion. The sample carries 150,000 to 200,000 clones, 88% recorded once. The specimen was PBMCs or T cells enriched from blood (not recorded which). Receptor source: a woman between 18 and 29 years old who had recovered from COVID-19.

The chain is built from TRBV15 and TRBJ1-6; 7 bases are a match to TRBD1. V was clipped by 0 bases and J by 10 bases; unmatched bases: 9. There are 16 residues in the CDR3. Germline lookup yields CDR1 LNHNV and CDR2 YYDKDF (reference sequence). CDR3 sequence (DNA): TGTGCCACCAGCAGAGAGGCTGACAGGGAATCATCACCCCTCCACTTT. Protein sequence: CATSREADRESSPLHF.

The V call is TRBV6-5, the J call TRBJ2-1; tentative D call: TRBD1 (5 bases). This CDR3 has 14 amino acids. CDR1 and CDR2 from the germline V gene are MNHEY and SVGAGI. The ends were cut back, 6 bases at V and 5 bases at J, with 14 bases in the middle. CDR3 bases: TGTGCCAGCAGGCGACAGAGTTGGAACAATGAGCAGTTCTTC. It is translated as CASRRQSWNNEQFF.

The rearrangement uses TRBV11-3 and TRBJ2-2; tentatively, D is TRBD1 (5 bases). Germline CDR1 SGHNT, CDR2 YENEEA. The V and J ends lost 1 base and 6 bases respectively, with 9 bases between them. The CDR3 extends over 14 amino acids. The CDR3 sequence is CASSLVQGPGELFF. CDR3 DNA sequence: TGTGCCAGCAGCTTAGTTCAGGGCCCCGGGGAGCTGTTTTTT.

The chain couples TRBV2 to TRBJ1-1, with TRBD1 matching 7 bases. The trim removed 5 bases at V and 2 bases at J, leaving 11 bases unmatched. The CDR3 has 16 amino acids. The germline V gene encodes CDR1 SNHLY and CDR2 FYNNEI. The CDR3 DNA is TGTGCCAGCAGTTGGGGACAGAGAACTACAAACACTGAAGCTTTCTTT. It translates to CASSWGQRTTNTEAFF.

This clone showed up just once. J is TRBJ2-7 and V is TRBV7-8, with 9 bases lining up with TRBD1. Trimming took 8 bases from V and 6 from J; bases not matched to a gene: 11. The CDR3 contains 14 residues. Per the germline V gene, CDR1 is SGHVS and CDR2 is FQNEAQ. CDR3 sequence: CASAFSGTGREQYF. The DNA for the CDR3 is TGTGCCAGCGCATTCTCCGGGACAGGGCGCGAGCAGTACTTC.

The V and J genes are TRBV30 and TRBJ2-5, with a tentative D call TRBD1 (6 bases). CDR3 length: 16 amino acids. The V gene lost 3 bases and the J gene lost 3 bases, with 20 bases spanning the gap. From germline, CDR1 is GTSNPN and CDR2 SVGIG (reference sequence). The CDR3 spells CAWSQARSGGEETQYF. The CDR3 DNA is TGTGCCTGGAGCCAGGCTAGGTCTGGGGGCGAAGAGACCCAGTACTTC. Supplemented by reference TRBV30 and TRBJ2-5, the full variable domain reads SQTIHQWPATLVQPVGSPLSLECTVEGTSNPNLYWYRQAAGRGLQLLFYSVGIGQISSEVPQNLSASRPQDRQFILSSKKLLLSDSGFYLCAWSQARSGGEETQYFGPGTRLLVL.

This clone was detected once. The V call is TRBV7-2, the J call TRBJ1-2; the match to TRBD1 covers 8 bases. The germline V gene encodes CDR1 SGHTA and CDR2 FQGNSA. The junction had 9 bases not matched to a gene; V was cut back by 5 bases and J by 7 bases. The CDR3 totals 14 residues. In nucleotides, the CDR3 is TGTGCCAGCAGCCTAGGCGACAGGGGCGTTGGCTACACCTTC. It translates to CASSLGDRGVGYTF.

The V and J genes are TRBV11-3 and TRBJ2-1; possibly TRBD1 for D (5 bases). The V gene lost 2 bases and the J gene lost 3 bases, with 8 bases spanning the gap. The CDR3 covers 14 residues. Germline V gene sequence: CDR1 SGHNT, CDR2 YENEEA. DNA of the CDR3: TGTGCCAGCAGCTTAAGGCAGGGCTACAATGAGCAGTTCTTC. Its translation is CASSLRQGYNEQFF.

The V call is TRBV28, the J call TRBJ1-2; no clear D. The ends were cut back, 2 bases at V and 8 bases at J, with 12 bases in the middle. Germline loops: CDR1 MDHEN, CDR2 SYDVKM. This CDR3 is built from 13 residues. The chain's CDR3 is CASSLERRRGYTF. The CDR3 bases are TGTGCCAGCAGTTTAGAGAGAAGGAGGGGCTACACCTTC.

The J gene is TRBJ1-2, the V gene TRBV4-2; weak D call: TRBD1 (5 bases). V lost 0 bases, J lost 3 bases, and 11 bases lay in between. Germline lookup yields CDR1 LGHNA and CDR2 YNFKEQ. This CDR3 has 15 amino acids. The CDR3 region has the DNA TGTGCCAGCAGCCAAGATAGGGGCAGGGACTATGGCTACACCTTC. It is translated as CASSQDRGRDYGYTF.

The rearrangement uses TRBV10-1 and TRBJ2-2, with 8 bases aligning to TRBD1. The germline gives CDR1 WNHNN, CDR2 SYGVQD (reference sequence). This CDR3 contains 15 residues. V shed 6 bases, J shed 5 bases, and the junction held 8 bases outside the gene matches. For the CDR3, the DNA is TGCGCCAGCAGCGCTGGACAGGGTTGGACCGGGGAGCTGTTTTTT. It is translated as CASSAGQGWTGELFF.

This clone appeared a few times. The CDR3 sequence: CASSTGGELGPLGGGYTF. The CDR3 DNA follows: TGTGCCAGCAGTACCGGGGGGGAACTAGGACCCTTGGGAGGTGGCTACACCTTC. The chain is built from TRBV25-1 and TRBJ1-2; a weak D match, TRBD1 (5 bases). Germline V lookup: CDR1 MGHDK, CDR2 SYGVNS. Trimming took off 5 bases at V and 7 bases at J, with 29 bases between the two ends. There are 18 residues in the CDR3.

V is TRBV6-5 and J is TRBJ2-2; no definite D call. Trimming pared 2 bases from V and 0 bases from J, leaving 4 bases between. The length of the CDR3 is 14 residues. CDR1 and CDR2 from the germline V gene are MNHEY and SVGAGI. The CDR3 bases are TGTGCCAGCAGTTACCGGGCGAACACCGGGGAGCTGTTTTTT. Amino acids: CASSYRANTGELFF.